The next 5 T cell receptor beta chains were all read from a single sample in a study of CD8 T cells in ankylosing spondylitis. Via MiXCR, TCRdb re-called the 5' RACE reads, giving one row per CDR3 protein. The sample yields about 39,000 distinct CDR3 sequences, over 2.5% seen once. The material sequenced was blood, either unsorted or a sorted T cell fraction (not recorded which). The receptor set was obtained from a male donor with ankylosing spondylitis or in good health (not recorded which).

This clonotype was seen ten or more times. This chain links TRBV9 with TRBJ2-1, with a possible D match to TRBD1 (6 bases). V lost 7 bases and J lost 6, with 20 bases in between. This CDR3 is built from 15 residues. Germline CDR1 and CDR2: SGDLS and YYNGEE. The CDR3, as DNA: TGTGCCAGCGGCACTCGGACAGTTCAGCGCAATGAGCAGTTCTTC. This gives the protein CASGTRTVQRNEQFF.

This clonotype was recorded many times. The chain uses TRBV9 and TRBJ1-3, with D possibly matching TRBD1 (5 bases). With 0 bases removed from V and 2 bases from J, the gap between germline ends came to 6 bases. This CDR3 region has 14 residues. CDR1 and CDR2 (germline): SGDLS, YYNGEE. The CDR3 region is CASSVEGPGNTIYF. The DNA for the CDR3 is TGTGCCAGCAGCGTAGAGGGGCCTGGAAACACCATATATTTT.

This clonotype has a count of ten or more. The chain is built from TRBV9 and TRBJ2-5; D may be TRBD2 (5 bases). Trimming left V 4 bases short and J 5 bases short, with 18 bases between. The CDR3 is 15 residues long. Germline values: CDR1 SGDLS, CDR2 YYNGEE. The CDR3 DNA sequence: TGTGCCAGCAGCCCGGGTGTGATCGGGGTGGAGACCCAGTACTTC. Amino acid sequence: CASSPGVIGVETQYF.

This clonotype was seen many times. The J gene is TRBJ2-5, the V gene TRBV9, with TRBD1 as a possible D gene (6 bases). The CDR3 is made up of 15 amino acids. Germline V lookup: CDR1 SGDLS, CDR2 YYNGEE. Trimming removed 0 bases at V and 2 bases at J, with 11 bases between. CDR3 nucleotides: TGTGCCAGCAGCGTAGGGGCAGGGGTTCAAGAGACCCAGTACTTC. Amino acid sequence: CASSVGAGVQETQYF. Using reference TRBV9 and TRBJ2-5 for the parts outside the CDR3, the full variable domain is DSGVTQTPKHLITATGQRVTLRCSPRSGDLSVYWYQQSLDQGLQFLIQYYNGEERAKGNILERFSAQQFPDLHSELNLSSLELGDSALYFCASSVGAGVQETQYFGPGTRLLVL.

The table lists this clonotype with many counts. V is TRBV9 and J is TRBJ2-3; weak D call: TRBD2 (5 bases). CDR3 length: 15 residues. Germline V gene lookup returns CDR1 SGDLS and CDR2 YYNGEE. Trimming stripped 1 base from V and 4 bases from J, with 13 bases between. CDR3 protein: CASSVIGEGADTQYF. The CDR3 nucleotides read TGTGCCAGCAGCGTAATCGGAGAGGGTGCAGATACGCAGTATTTT.